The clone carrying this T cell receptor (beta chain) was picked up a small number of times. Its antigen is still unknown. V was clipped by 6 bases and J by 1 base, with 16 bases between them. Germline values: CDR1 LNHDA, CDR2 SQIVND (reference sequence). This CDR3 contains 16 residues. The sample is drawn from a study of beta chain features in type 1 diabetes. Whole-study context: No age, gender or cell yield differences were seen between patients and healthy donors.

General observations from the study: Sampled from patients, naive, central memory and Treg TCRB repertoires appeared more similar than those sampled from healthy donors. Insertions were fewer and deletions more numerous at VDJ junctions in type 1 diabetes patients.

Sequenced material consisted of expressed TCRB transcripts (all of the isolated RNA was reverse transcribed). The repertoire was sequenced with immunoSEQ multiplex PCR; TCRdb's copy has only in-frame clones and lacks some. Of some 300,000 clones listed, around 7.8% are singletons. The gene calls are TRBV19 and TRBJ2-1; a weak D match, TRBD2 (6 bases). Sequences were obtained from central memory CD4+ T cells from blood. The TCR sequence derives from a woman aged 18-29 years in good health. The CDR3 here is CASRDSGALSYNEQFF. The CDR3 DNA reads TGTGCCAGTAGGGACTCGGGAGCCTTATCCTACAATGAGCAGTTCTTC.